Presented here are 22 T cell receptor beta chains from one specimen sequenced in a study of T-cell reconstitution after alpha-beta-depleted transplantation in children. Unique molecular identifiers were incorporated when the TCRbeta library was constructed. TCRdb re-called the PCR reads with MiXCR, one entry per CDR3 protein. The table has some 80,000 distinct CDR3 sequences, roughly 18% seen once. The specimen was PBMCs, mostly from graft donor cells, collected 360 days after TCRalphabeta/CD19-depleted stem cell transplant. These receptors came from a male patient aged 2-15 years who had a stem cell transplant for acute lymphoblastic leukemia, so the T cells may come from the graft donor.

This chain links TRBV6-5 with TRBJ2-7, with D maybe TRBD2 (6 bases). The CDR3 is 15 residues long. Trimming removed 2 bases from V and 4 bases from J, with 15 bases in between. Germline V lookup: CDR1 MNHEY, CDR2 SVGAGI. This CDR3 is CASSYTRTKHYEQYF. DNA for the CDR3: TGTGCCAGCAGTTACACACGGACTAAGCATTACGAGCAGTACTTC.

This chain connects TRBV12-3 or TRBV12-4 to TRBJ2-3; 12 bases align to TRBD2. The CDR3 extends over 16 amino acids. V lost 3 bases, J lost 7 bases, and 8 bases stayed unmatched. In DNA, the CDR3 is TGTGCCAGCAGTTTCCCTAGCGGGAGGGCCCTCTATACGCAGTATTTT. Translated: CASSFPSGRALYTQYF.

The chain joins TRBV5-1 to TRBJ2-2; D is possibly TRBD1 (5 bases). CDR3 size: 14 residues. Germline-derived CDR1 and CDR2 are SGHRS and YFSETQ. The germline V and J ends were trimmed by 4 bases and 5 bases, with 12 bases remaining between them. The CDR3 region is CASSARAGTGELFF. The CDR3 bases are TGCGCCAGCAGCGCCAGGGCAGGTACCGGGGAGCTGTTTTTT.

This clonotype was counted at least ten times. The chain combines TRBV24-1 with TRBJ2-4, with 11 bases fitting TRBD1. This CDR3 is 19 amino acids long. Trimming took 3 bases from V and 2 from J; bases not matched to a gene: 11. Germline loops: CDR1 KGHDR, CDR2 SFDVKD. The chain's CDR3 is CATSDSGQGATVTKNIQYF. CDR3 in DNA: TGTGCCACCAGTGATAGCGGACAGGGGGCGACGGTGACCAAAAACATTCAGTACTTC.

This clonotype has ten or more counts. This sequence joins TRBV29-1 and TRBJ2-7; TRBD1 matches at 11 bases. V was pared by 7 bases and J by 1 base, with 6 bases of the junction left unmatched. The CDR3 totals 14 residues. Germline CDR1 is SQVTM and CDR2 is ANQGSEA. The CDR3 DNA reads as TGCAGCGCCGGCCGGGACAGGGGGTCCTACGAGCAGTACTTC. Translating gives CSAGRDRGSYEQYF.

The chain couples TRBV7-9 to TRBJ2-7; 9 bases are shared with TRBD1. V trimming: 5 bases; J trimming: 4 bases; junction bases outside the gene matches: 9. The CDR3 has 15 amino acids. Germline CDR1 is SEHNR and CDR2 is FQNEAQ (reference sequence). The CDR3 spells CASSPTGTGRYEQYF. In DNA, the CDR3 is TGTGCCAGCAGCCCGACCGGGACAGGGAGGTACGAGCAGTACTTC.

This chain links TRBV9 with TRBJ2-7; a possible D gene is TRBD2 (6 bases). CDR1 SGDLS and CDR2 YYNGEE come from the germline V gene. Between the trimmed V and J ends, which lost 4 bases and 4 bases, there was a span of 18 bases. The CDR3 runs 15 residues. As DNA, the CDR3 is TGTGCCAGCAGCAGTAGAAGGGACTTTCAGTACGAGCAGTACTTC. Translated, it gives CASSSRRDFQYEQYF. Complete variable domain (other parts from reference TRBV9 and TRBJ2-7): DSGVTQTPKHLITATGQRVTLRCSPRSGDLSVYWYQQSLDQGLQFLIQYYNGEERAKGNILERFSAQQFPDLHSELNLSSLELGDSALYFCASSSRRDFQYEQYFGPGTRLTVT.

This clonotype was counted a few times. This chain joins TRBV3-1 and TRBJ2-2, with 11 bases lining up with TRBD2. The CDR3 loop spans 17 amino acids. CDR1 is LGHDT and CDR2 is YNNKEL in the germline V gene (reference sequence). The trim removed 4 bases at V and 7 bases at J, leaving 11 bases unmatched. CDR3 in DNA: TGTGCCAGCAGCCGTTTCACACTAGCGGGAGTTATCGGGGAGCTGTTTTTT. As protein: CASSRFTLAGVIGELFF.

The V gene is TRBV13, the J gene TRBJ2-3; 10 nucleotides match TRBD1. Germline CDR1 reads PRHDT; CDR2 reads FYEKMQ (reference sequence). V trimming: 3 bases; J trimming: 1 base; junction bases outside the gene matches: 10. CDR3 length equals 18 residues. CDR3 sequence reads: CASSLIPGQGLGTDTQYF. The CDR3 DNA sequence: TGTGCCAGCAGCTTGATTCCGGGACAGGGGCTGGGCACAGATACGCAGTATTTT.

At least ten counts were recorded for this clonotype. The chain combines TRBV7-9 with TRBJ1-6; no firm D call. CDR1 is SEHNR, CDR2 FQNEAQ, per germline (reference sequence). V was shortened by 5 bases and J by 13 bases, with 15 bases between the two germline ends. This CDR3 has 13 residues. The CDR3 reads CASSQLDPSPLHF. The CDR3 DNA is TGTGCCAGCAGCCAACTCGACCCTAGCCCCCTCCACTTT.

The genes are TRBV28 and TRBJ2-4, with TRBD2 identical over 7 bases. V lost 5 bases and J lost 3; bases outside the gene matches: 10. Germline V gene data show CDR1 as MDHEN and CDR2 as SYDVKM. There are 16 residues in the CDR3. The CDR3 DNA is TGTGCCAGCAGTCCCTCAGGCTGGGGGGGCAAAAACATTCAGTACTTC. This sequence encodes CASSPSGWGGKNIQYF.

There are a few counts of this clonotype. The chain is built from TRBV2 and TRBJ1-6; D unclear. CDR3 length equals 14 residues. Germline V gene data show CDR1 as SNHLY and CDR2 as FYNNEI. Trimming stripped 3 bases from V and 6 bases from J, with 9 bases between. CDR3 loop: CASSETPFNSPLHF. The CDR3 DNA reads TGTGCCAGCAGTGAGACTCCATTTAATTCACCCCTCCACTTT.

This clonotype has just a few counts. V is TRBV28 and J is TRBJ2-3, with 9 bases matching TRBD2. Germline assignment: CDR1 MDHEN and CDR2 SYDVKM. CDR3 length: 16 residues. Trimming took 4 bases from V and 1 from J; bases not matched to a gene: 6. The CDR3 DNA follows: TGTGCCAGCAGTTCAGTAGCGGGAGTTGGCACAGATACGCAGTATTTT. Translated: CASSSVAGVGTDTQYF. The full variable domain, with the rest looked up from reference TRBV28 and TRBJ2-3, is DVKVTQSSRYLVKRTGEKVFLECVQDMDHENMFWYRQDPGLGLRLIYFSYDVKMKEKGDIPEGYSVSREKKERFSLILESASTNQTSMYLCASSSVAGVGTDTQYFGPGTRLTVL.

The gene calls are TRBV10-1 and TRBJ2-7; 14 positions match TRBD2. Losses at the gene ends were 5 bases for V and 5 bases for J; bases not matched to a gene: 5. The CDR3 spans 15 residues. Germline V gene sequence: CDR1 WNHNN, CDR2 SYGVQD (reference sequence). CDR3: CASSSGLAGVDEQYF. CDR3 bases: TGCGCCAGCAGTTCGGGACTAGCGGGAGTCGACGAGCAGTACTTC.

This clonotype was detected ten times or more. The chain combines TRBV5-1 with TRBJ2-3; D remains ambiguous. The CDR3 runs to 15 residues. CDR1 is SGHRS and CDR2 is YFSETQ in the germline V gene. With 0 bases removed from V and 3 bases from J, the gap between germline ends came to 11 bases. For the CDR3, the DNA is TGCGCCAGCAGCTTGGCCCCTAGACGAACAGATACGCAGTATTTT. It translates to CASSLAPRRTDTQYF.

This clonotype showed up just a few times. V usage is TRBV4-1 and J usage is TRBJ2-2; perhaps TRBD2 as D (6 bases). Germline CDR1 reads MGHRA; CDR2 reads YSYEKL. Between the trimmed V and J ends, which lost 5 bases and 4 bases, there was a span of 20 bases. The CDR3 sequence is 17 residues long. The CDR3 bases are TGCGCCAGCAGCTCAAGGCGGCGGGGATTGGGCACCGGGGAGCTGTTTTTT. Protein sequence: CASSSRRRGLGTGELFF.

There are a few counts of this clonotype. The rearrangement joins TRBV11-1 to TRBJ2-6; either TRBD1 or TRBD2 may supply D (5 bases each). Germline V gene data show CDR1 as SGHAT and CDR2 as FQDESV (reference sequence). Trimming left V 5 bases short and J 0 bases short, with 17 bases between. This CDR3 is 18 amino acids long. The CDR3 bases are TGTGCCAGCAGCGCCCGTCGGGACGAGAGCTCTGGGGCCAACGTCCTGACTTTC. Protein product: CASSARRDESSGANVLTF.

This clonotype was counted ten times or more. V usage is TRBV5-6 and J usage is TRBJ2-1; 7 nucleotides agree with TRBD2. This CDR3 comprises 15 residues. The junction had 4 bases not matched to a gene; V was cut back by 4 bases and J by 0 bases. CDR1 is SGHDT and CDR2 is YYEEEE in the germline V gene. CDR3 loop: CASSRGLSSYNEQFF. CDR3 bases: TGTGCCAGCAGCCGGGGACTAAGCTCCTACAATGAGCAGTTCTTC. The whole variable domain, filled in from reference TRBV5-6 and TRBJ2-1, reads DAGVTQSPTHLIKTRGQQVTLRCSPKSGHDTVSWYQQALGQGPQFIFQYYEEEERQRGNFPDRFSGHQFPNYSSELNVNALLLGDSALYLCASSRGLSSYNEQFFGPGTRLTVL.

The CDR3 loop is CASSAGLSRGEQYF. CDR3 sequence (DNA): TGTGCCAGCAGTGCGGGACTCTCGCGAGGGGAGCAGTACTTC. The V gene is TRBV7-9, the J gene TRBJ2-7, with D possibly matching TRBD2 (6 bases). The CDR3 totals 14 residues. CDR1 is SEHNR, CDR2 FQNEAQ, per germline (reference sequence). Trimming left V 6 bases short and J 7 bases short, with 19 bases between.

The V gene is TRBV6-2 or TRBV6-3, the J gene TRBJ2-2; 10 bases are a match to TRBD1. V dropped 5 bases and J dropped 3; count of bases not matched to a gene: 6. Germline V lookup: CDR1 MNHEY, CDR2 SVGEGT. The CDR3 runs to 16 residues. The CDR3 nucleotides read TGTGCCAGCAGTGCTGACAGGGGGCGATACACCGGGGAGCTGTTTTTT. Its protein product is CASSADRGRYTGELFF.

The rearrangement joins TRBV5-1 to TRBJ2-3; 13 positions agree with TRBD2. CDR1 is SGHRS and CDR2 is YFSETQ in the germline V gene. The CDR3 loop spans 15 amino acids. Unmatched junction bases numbered 3, after V lost 0 bases and J lost 8 bases. This CDR3 reads CASSLGTSGRATQYF. The CDR3 DNA follows: TGCGCCAGCAGCTTGGGTACTAGCGGGAGGGCTACGCAGTATTTT. The full variable domain, rest sourced from reference TRBV5-1 and TRBJ2-3, is KAGVTQTPRYLIKTRGQQVTLSCSPISGHRSVSWYQQTPGQGLQFLFEYFSETQRNKGNFPGRFSGRQFSNSRSEMNVSTLELGDSALYLCASSLGTSGRATQYFGPGTRLTVL.

Only a few counts were recorded for this clonotype. The genes are TRBV6-5 and TRBJ2-2, with a tentative D call TRBD1 (5 bases). In germline, CDR1 is MNHEY, CDR2 SVGAGI. Trimming pared 6 bases from V and 3 bases from J, leaving 5 bases between. This CDR3 region has 12 residues. Here the CDR3 reads CASRGDTGELFF. CDR3 coding DNA: TGTGCCAGCAGAGGGGACACCGGGGAGCTGTTTTTT.